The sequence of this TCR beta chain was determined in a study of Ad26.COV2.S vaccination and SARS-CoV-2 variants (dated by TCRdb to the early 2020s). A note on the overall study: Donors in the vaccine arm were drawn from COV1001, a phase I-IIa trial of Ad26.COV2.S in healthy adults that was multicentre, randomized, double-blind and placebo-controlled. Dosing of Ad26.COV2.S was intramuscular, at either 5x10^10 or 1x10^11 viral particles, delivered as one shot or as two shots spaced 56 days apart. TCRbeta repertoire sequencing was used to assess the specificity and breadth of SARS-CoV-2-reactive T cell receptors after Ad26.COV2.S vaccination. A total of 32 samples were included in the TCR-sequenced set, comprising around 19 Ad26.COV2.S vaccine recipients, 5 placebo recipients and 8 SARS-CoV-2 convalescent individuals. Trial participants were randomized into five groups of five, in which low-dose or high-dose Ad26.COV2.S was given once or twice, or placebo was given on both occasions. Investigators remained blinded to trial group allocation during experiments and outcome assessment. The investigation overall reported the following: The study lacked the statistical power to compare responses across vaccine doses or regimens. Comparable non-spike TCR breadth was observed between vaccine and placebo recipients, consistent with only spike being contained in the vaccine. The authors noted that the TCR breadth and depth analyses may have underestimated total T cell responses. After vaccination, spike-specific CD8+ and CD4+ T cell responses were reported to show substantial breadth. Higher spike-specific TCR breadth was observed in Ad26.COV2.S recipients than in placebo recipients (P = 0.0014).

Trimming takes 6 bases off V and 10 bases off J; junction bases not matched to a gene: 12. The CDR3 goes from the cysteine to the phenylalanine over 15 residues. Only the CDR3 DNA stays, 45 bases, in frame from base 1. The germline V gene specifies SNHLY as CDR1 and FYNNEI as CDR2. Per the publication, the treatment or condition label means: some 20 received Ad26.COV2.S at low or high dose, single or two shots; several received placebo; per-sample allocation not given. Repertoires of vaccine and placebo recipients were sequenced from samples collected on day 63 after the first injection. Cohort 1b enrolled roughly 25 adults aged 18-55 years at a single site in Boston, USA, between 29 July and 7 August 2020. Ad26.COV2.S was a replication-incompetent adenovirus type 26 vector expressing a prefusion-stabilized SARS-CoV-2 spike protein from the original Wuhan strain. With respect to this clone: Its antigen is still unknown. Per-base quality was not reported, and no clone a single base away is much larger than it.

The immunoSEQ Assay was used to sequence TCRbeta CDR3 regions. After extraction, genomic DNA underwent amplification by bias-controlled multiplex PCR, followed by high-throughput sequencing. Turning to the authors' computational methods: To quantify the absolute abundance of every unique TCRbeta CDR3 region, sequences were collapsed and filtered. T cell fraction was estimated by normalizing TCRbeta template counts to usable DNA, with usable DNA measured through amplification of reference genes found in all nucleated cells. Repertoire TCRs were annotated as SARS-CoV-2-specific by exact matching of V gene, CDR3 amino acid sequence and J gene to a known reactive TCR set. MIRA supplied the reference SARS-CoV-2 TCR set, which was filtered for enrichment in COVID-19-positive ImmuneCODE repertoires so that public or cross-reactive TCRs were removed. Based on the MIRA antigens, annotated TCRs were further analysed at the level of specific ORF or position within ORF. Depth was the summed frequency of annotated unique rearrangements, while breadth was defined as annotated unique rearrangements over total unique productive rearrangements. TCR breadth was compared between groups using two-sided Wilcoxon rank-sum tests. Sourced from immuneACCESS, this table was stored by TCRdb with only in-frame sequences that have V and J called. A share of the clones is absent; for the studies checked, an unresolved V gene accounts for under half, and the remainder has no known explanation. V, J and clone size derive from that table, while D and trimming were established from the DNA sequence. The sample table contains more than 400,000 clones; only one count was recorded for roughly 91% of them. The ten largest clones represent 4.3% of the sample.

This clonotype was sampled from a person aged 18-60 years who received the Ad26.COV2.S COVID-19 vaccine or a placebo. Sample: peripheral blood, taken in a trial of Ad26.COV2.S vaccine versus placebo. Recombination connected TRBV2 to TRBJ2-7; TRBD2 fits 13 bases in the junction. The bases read TGTGCCAGCAGACCCCGGACTAGCGGGAGTGGTGGACAGTACTTC. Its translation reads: CASRPRTSGSGGQYF.